This entry lists 7 T cell receptor beta chains sequenced from one sample in a study of identical twins. TCRdb re-derived calls from the 5' RACE reads in MiXCR, one entry per CDR3 protein. The sample lists just under 550,000 distinct CDR3 sequences; roughly 15% were seen once. These same data were also listed under a study on yellow fever vaccine responses in identical twins.

Material: CD4+ T cells sorted from blood. Every receptor here comes from a woman between 18 and 30 years old in good health.

The table lists this clonotype with many counts. The chain recombines TRBV5-1 with TRBJ2-1; TRBD2 agrees at 7 bases. Trimming took 4 bases from V and 0 from J; bases not matched to a gene: 4. The germline V gene encodes CDR1 SGHRS and CDR2 YFSETQ. This CDR3 has 15 amino acids. CDR3 sequence reads: CASSLSGTSYNEQFF. The DNA for the CDR3 is TGCGCCAGCAGCCTAAGCGGGACCTCCTACAATGAGCAGTTCTTC.

This clonotype was observed many times. The V gene is TRBV12-3 or TRBV12-4, the J gene TRBJ2-3, with 9 nucleotides matching TRBD2. After removal of 4 bases from V and 2 bases from J, the junction contained 10 bases not matched to a gene. The CDR3 sequence is 17 residues long. DNA of the CDR3: TGTGCCAGCAGTTCCCGGCGGCTAGCGGGGATCACAGATACGCAGTATTTT. It codes for CASSSRRLAGITDTQYF.

The chain uses TRBV5-1 and TRBJ2-3; TRBD2 might be the D (6 bases). CDR3 length: 15 amino acids. Germline lookup yields CDR1 SGHRS and CDR2 YFSETQ. With 0 bases removed from V and 3 bases from J, the gap between germline ends came to 11 bases. The CDR3: CASSLVVSGTDTQYF. CDR3 DNA: TGCGCCAGCAGCTTGGTAGTAAGCGGGACAGATACGCAGTATTTT. The complete variable domain, with remaining parts taken from reference TRBV5-1 and TRBJ2-3, reads KAGVTQTPRYLIKTRGQQVTLSCSPISGHRSVSWYQQTPGQGLQFLFEYFSETQRNKGNFPGRFSGRQFSNSRSEMNVSTLELGDSALYLCASSLVVSGTDTQYFGPGTRLTVL.

There are a few counts of this clonotype. V gene TRBV5-1 combines with J gene TRBJ2-2, with D unclear. This CDR3 has 14 residues. Trimming removed 4 bases at V and 7 bases at J, with 14 bases between. From germline, CDR1 is SGHRS and CDR2 YFSETQ. Here the CDR3 reads CASSRIHGGGELFF. The CDR3 bases are TGCGCCAGCAGCCGGATCCATGGTGGCGGGGAGCTGTTTTTT.

The rearrangement links TRBV7-9 to TRBJ1-5; D gene uncertain. CDR1 is SEHNR, CDR2 FQNEAQ, per germline (reference sequence). V lost 5 bases to trimming and J lost 4 bases, with 6 bases between them. The CDR3 spans 12 residues. The CDR3 is CASSERNQPQHF. CDR3 DNA: TGTGCCAGCAGCGAACGAAATCAGCCCCAGCATTTT.

The chain has TRBV12-3 or TRBV12-4 and TRBJ2-1; 9 bases agree with TRBD1. J lost 6 bases, V lost 5 bases, and 8 bases had no gene match. The CDR3 contains 15 residues. The CDR3 sequence: CASSGGQGYFNEQFF. The CDR3 coding sequence is TGTGCCAGCAGTGGGGGACAGGGTTACTTCAATGAGCAGTTCTTC.

This chain links TRBV6-2 or TRBV6-3 with TRBJ1-5, with 8 bases matching TRBD1. Losses at the gene ends were 7 bases for V and 3 bases for J; bases not matched to a gene: 8. Per germline, CDR1 MNHEY and CDR2 SVGEGT. This CDR3 is built from 15 residues. CDR3 amino acids: CASTLDRAFNQPQHF. The CDR3 bases are TGTGCCAGCACTCTGGACAGGGCCTTCAATCAGCCCCAGCATTTT.